The next 20 T cell receptor beta chains were all read from a single sample in a study of graft-versus-host responses after intestinal transplantation. No antigen has been identified for these receptors. Repertoires were generated with immunoSEQ multiplex PCR, while TCRdb's copy carries only in-frame clones and drops some. The repertoire includes 90,000 to 150,000 clones, roughly 95% of them detected once, and over 2.5% sits in the top ten. Sequences were derived from unstimulated CD8+ T cells sorted from spleen or lymph node cells, sampled before intestinal transplant. These receptor sequences come from a human donor who received an intestinal transplant.

This rearrangement joins TRBV14 to TRBJ2-1; TRBD1 matches at 8 bases. The CDR3 consists of 17 residues. The ends lost 1 base at V and 8 bases at J; junction bases unmatched: 13. Germline V gives CDR1 SGHDN, CDR2 FVKESK. The CDR3 protein is CASSQVHGRGLVYEQFF. The CDR3 region has the DNA TGTGCCAGCAGCCAAGTCCACGGCAGGGGGCTTGTCTATGAGCAGTTCTTC.

This clone was recorded once. The chain links TRBV5-4 to TRBJ2-2, with D possibly matching TRBD1 (6 bases). The CDR3 sequence is 15 residues long. CDR1 and CDR2 from the germline V gene are SGHNT and YYREEE (reference sequence). Trimming shortened V by 1 base and J by 6 bases, and 13 bases separated the two germline ends. The CDR3: CASSLPGEMAGELFF. CDR3 DNA sequence: TGTGCCAGCAGCTTGCCAGGGGAGATGGCCGGGGAGCTGTTTTTT. The full variable domain, completed using reference TRBV5-4 and TRBJ2-2, is ETGVTQSPTHLIKTRGQQVTLRCSSQSGHNTVSWYQQALGQGPQFIFQYYREEENGRGNFPPRFSGLQFPNYSSELNVNALELDDSALYLCASSLPGEMAGELFFGEGSRLTVL.

The chain recombines TRBV10-3 with TRBJ2-3; a weak D match, TRBD2 (5 bases). The length of the CDR3 is 14 residues. V was trimmed by 7 bases and J by 4 bases, leaving 15 bases between them. Germline V gene sequence: CDR1 ENHRY, CDR2 SYGVKD. CDR3 nucleotides: TGTGCCATCACCCTTACTAGATTGGCAGATACGCAGTATTTT. Encoded protein: CAITLTRLADTQYF.

J is TRBJ2-7 and V is TRBV27; 14 positions agree with TRBD2. The junction had 26 bases not matched to a gene; V was cut back by 4 bases and J by 6 bases. From germline, CDR1 is MNHEY and CDR2 SMNVEV (reference sequence). The CDR3 contains 22 residues. CDR3: CASSSGTPGQGLAGVAYGEQYF. The CDR3 coding sequence is TGTGCCAGCAGTTCCGGGACCCCGGGACAGGGACTAGCGGGAGTGGCGTACGGCGAGCAGTACTTC.

V gene TRBV27 combines with J gene TRBJ2-7; the match to TRBD1 covers 9 bases. The V gene's germline CDR1 is MNHEY and CDR2 SMNVEV (reference sequence). The CDR3 spans 19 residues. The V segment lost 2 bases and the J segment 4 bases; nucleotides outside the gene matches: 18. The CDR3 is CASSLTWGVRDRDWYEQYF. The CDR3 DNA sequence: TGTGCCAGCAGTTTAACGTGGGGAGTCCGGGACAGGGATTGGTACGAGCAGTACTTC.

This chain connects TRBV4-2 to TRBJ1-2; a possible D gene is TRBD1 (5 bases). Germline V gene sequence: CDR1 LGHNA, CDR2 YNFKEQ. The CDR3 has 14 amino acids. V was pared by 4 bases and J by 2 bases, with 11 bases between. The CDR3 region is CASSLPQGNYGYTF. In DNA, the CDR3 is TGTGCCAGCAGCCTGCCTCAGGGAAACTATGGCTACACCTTC.

J is TRBJ2-7 and V is TRBV7-9; D perhaps matches TRBD1 (7 bases). The CDR3 length is 14 residues. CDR1 and CDR2 (germline): SEHNR, FQNEAQ (reference sequence). Trimming stripped 5 bases from V and 3 bases from J, with 14 bases between. The CDR3 spells CASSPRDSIYEQYF. CDR3 sequence (DNA): TGTGCCAGCAGCCCGCGGGACAGTATCTACGAGCAGTACTTC.

This chain connects TRBV30 to TRBJ2-2; no firm D call. Trimming stripped 3 bases from V and 6 bases from J, with 11 bases between. Germline V gene data show CDR1 as GTSNPN and CDR2 as SVGIG (reference sequence). The CDR3 length is 13 residues. In DNA, the CDR3 is TGTGCCTGGAGGATAGTAGGCGCCGGGGAGCTGTTTTTT. Its translation: CAWRIVGAGELFF.

V usage is TRBV28 and J usage is TRBJ2-2, with a tentative D call TRBD2 (6 bases). CDR1 and CDR2 (germline): MDHEN, SYDVKM. V was clipped by 5 bases and J by 4 bases, with 17 bases between them. This CDR3 comprises 16 residues. CDR3 DNA sequence: TGTGCCAGCAGTAAAGGTTCGAAGGGAGGCACCGGGGAGCTGTTTTTT. Residues: CASSKGSKGGTGELFF.

The chain recombines TRBV29-1 with TRBJ2-7; 11 bases map to TRBD1. The CDR3 is 15 residues long. Trimming took 0 bases from V and 3 from J; bases not matched to a gene: 4. Germline assignment: CDR1 SQVTM and CDR2 ANQGSEA. The CDR3 region has the DNA TGCAGCGTTGAAGATGGGGACAGGGGGTTCTACGAGCAGTACTTC. This encodes CSVEDGDRGFYEQYF.

J is TRBJ2-3 and V is TRBV27, with TRBD1 identical over 10 bases. The CDR3 is made up of 17 amino acids. The trim removed 5 bases at V and 1 base at J, leaving 9 bases unmatched. Germline lookup yields CDR1 MNHEY and CDR2 SMNVEV (reference sequence). CDR3 in DNA: TGTGCCAGCAGTCATCAGATGACAGGGGGCCGCACAGATACGCAGTATTTT. This sequence encodes CASSHQMTGGRTDTQYF.

The J gene is TRBJ2-7, the V gene TRBV19; TRBD1 or TRBD2 may be the D gene (6 bases each). Germline CDR1 is LNHDA and CDR2 is SQIVND (reference sequence). CDR3 size: 14 residues. Between the trimmed V and J ends, which lost 3 bases and 3 bases, there was a span of 12 bases. The CDR3 DNA sequence: TGTGCCAGTAGTATTTTCGGGGGCCACTACGAGCAGTACTTC. It encodes CASSIFGGHYEQYF.

The chain is built from TRBV9 and TRBJ2-7; 9 bases match TRBD1. V was pared by 0 bases and J by 5 bases, with 6 bases of the junction left unmatched. Germline assignment: CDR1 SGDLS and CDR2 YYNGEE. This CDR3 has 15 residues. CDR3 amino acids: CASSVAGTGPDEQYF. The CDR3 DNA reads TGTGCCAGCAGCGTAGCCGGGACAGGGCCTGACGAGCAGTACTTC.

This sequence joins TRBV11-1 and TRBJ2-5; no clear D gene. The J call may be mistaken, given a closer DNA end match to TRBJ2-7. CDR3 size: 14 residues. Germline CDR1 reads SGHAT; CDR2 reads FQDESV (reference sequence). CDR3 region: CASSQVYTPYEQYF. The DNA of the CDR3 is TGTGCCAGCAGCCAGGTCTACACCCCCTACGAGCAGTACTTC.

The chain employs TRBV11-3 and TRBJ2-2, with 8 bases lining up with TRBD2. This CDR3 is 15 amino acids long. The V gene end was trimmed by 4 bases and the J gene end by 6 bases; junction bases not matched to a gene: 7. From germline, CDR1 is SGHNT and CDR2 YENEEA. The CDR3 nucleotides are TGTGCCAGCAGCTCTCCCGGGACTAGACCCGGGGAGCTGTTTTTT. This sequence encodes CASSSPGTRPGELFF.

This clone was seen a single time. The V gene is TRBV28, the J gene TRBJ2-5; TRBD1 is a possible D gene (6 bases). The J call is in doubt because the DNA end fits TRBJ2-7 better. The CDR3 contains 16 residues. Germline-derived CDR1 and CDR2 are MDHEN and SYDVKM. As DNA, the CDR3 is TGTGCCAGCAGTTTATATGGGACACTCTTAGGCGACGAGCAGTACTTC. This encodes CASSLYGTLLGDEQYF.

CDR3 bases: TGTGCCAGCAGTTGGACAGGGAAAAATTCACCCCTCCACTTT. Translation gives CASSWTGKNSPLHF. The rearrangement joins TRBV28 to TRBJ1-6; 8 positions agree with TRBD1. The germline V gene has CDR1 MDHEN and CDR2 SYDVKM. CDR3 size: 14 residues. With 4 bases clipped from V and 7 bases from J, the junction kept 3 bases outside the gene matches.

The V call is TRBV30, the J call TRBJ2-5, with D unresolved. The DNA end favors TRBJ2-7, so the J call may be wrong. CDR3 length: 14 residues. The germline V gene encodes CDR1 GTSNPN and CDR2 SVGIG (reference sequence). CDR3 amino acids: CAWSLRRSPYEQYF. CDR3 in DNA: TGTGCCTGGAGTTTGCGGCGAAGCCCCTACGAGCAGTACTTC.

The gene calls are TRBV4-2 and TRBJ2-7, with 11 bases aligning to TRBD2. The CDR3 totals 16 residues. V dropped 4 bases and J dropped 3; count of bases not matched to a gene: 8. Germline assignment: CDR1 LGHNA and CDR2 YNFKEQ. CDR3 bases: TGTGCCAGCAGCCTTATTCTAGCGGGAGGAGTCTACGAGCAGTACTTC. Its protein product is CASSLILAGGVYEQYF.

This chain uses TRBV25-1 with TRBJ1-1; 7 bases line up with TRBD1. The CDR3 loop spans 12 amino acids. Trimming cost V 6 bases and J 8 bases; bases outside gene matches: 6. Germline V gene sequence: CDR1 MGHDK, CDR2 SYGVNS. As DNA, the CDR3 is TGTGCCAGCAGCCGAAGGGACAGCGAAGCTTTCTTT. Amino acids: CASSRRDSEAFF.